These 19 T cell receptor beta chains came from one sample sequenced in a study of Tregs in tolerant kidney transplant recipients. Mixed chimerism was transient after nonmyeloablative marrow transplants from related graft donors. This table comes from immunoSEQ multiplex PCR, and its TCRdb copy is limited to in-frame clones, with some not included. The sample contains about 50,000 clones, roughly 87% of which appear only once. The source material was CD8+ T cells from blood (PBMCs), sampled 12 months after the transplant. The receptors shown here come from a human patient who received a combined kidney and bone marrow transplant. Certain T cells may be donor cells from the graft.

V usage is TRBV6-1 and J usage is TRBJ2-7; TRBD2 matches at 11 bases. The CDR3 length is 18 residues. V was clipped by 0 bases and J by 4 bases; unmatched bases: 11. Germline CDR1 reads MNHNS; CDR2 reads SASEGT. DNA of the CDR3: TGTGCCAGCAGTGAAGCGCTTCCTTTGGCTAGCGGGAGGTACGAGCAGTACTTC. Translation: CASSEALPLASGRYEQYF.

This chain links TRBV27 with TRBJ2-5; 10 nucleotides match TRBD2. With 3 bases clipped from V and 1 base from J, the junction kept 2 bases outside the gene matches. The CDR3 contains 15 residues. Germline CDR1 reads MNHEY; CDR2 reads SMNVEV (reference sequence). The CDR3 DNA follows: TGTGCCAGCAGTTTCACTAGCGGGATCCAAGAGACCCAGTACTTC. Protein product: CASSFTSGIQETQYF.

The CDR3 protein is CASSLEWLAGLLSSEQYF. In nucleotides, the CDR3 is TGTGCCAGCAGCTTAGAGTGGCTAGCGGGATTACTTTCTAGCGAGCAGTACTTC. V is TRBV7-2 and J is TRBJ2-7; the match to TRBD2 covers 9 bases. The CDR3 totals 18 residues. Germline-derived CDR1 and CDR2 are SGHTA and FQGNSA. V lost 1 base to trimming and J lost 6 bases; unmatched junction nucleotides: 16. Full variable domain (rest looked up from reference TRBV7-2 and TRBJ2-7): GAGVSQSPSNKVTEKGKDVELRCDPISGHTALYWYRQSLGQGLEFLIYFQGNSAPDKSGLPSDRFSAERTGGSVSTLTIQRTQQEDSAVYLCASSLEWLAGLLSSEQYFGPGTRLTVT.

Points on this clone: An end of the junction does not agree with germline; a read error may underlie this. The sample holds other DNA sequences that translate to the same CDR3. The chain has TRBV6-5 and TRBJ1-6; TRBD1 aligns across 9 bases. Per the germline V gene, CDR1 is MNHEY and CDR2 is SVGAGI. The CDR3 is 15 residues long. The chain's CDR3 is CASSYTGGRNSPLHF. CDR3 sequence (DNA): TGTGCCAGCAGTTATACAGGGGGCCGGAATTCCCCCCTCCACTTT.

DNA of the CDR3: TGTGCCAGCAGCCCGACAGGAGCGAACACCGGGGAGCTGTTTTTT. Translation: CASSPTGANTGELFF. The V gene is TRBV9, the J gene TRBJ2-2; tentatively, D is TRBD1 (6 bases). Trimming removed 4 bases from V and 0 bases from J, with 10 bases in between. This CDR3 region has 15 residues. Germline CDR1 reads SGDLS; CDR2 reads YYNGEE.

V gene TRBV25-1 combines with J gene TRBJ2-2; no reliable D call. Germline V lookup: CDR1 MGHDK, CDR2 SYGVNS. Trimming pared 4 bases from V and 3 bases from J, leaving 12 bases between. The length of the CDR3 is 15 residues. The DNA for the CDR3 is TGTGCCAGCAGTGGGTCATCGAGGCACACCGGGGAGCTGTTTTTT. Protein product: CASSGSSRHTGELFF. The complete variable domain, with remaining parts taken from reference TRBV25-1 and TRBJ2-2, reads EADIYQTPRYLVIGTGKKITLECSQTMGHDKMYWYQQDPGMELHLIHYSYGVNSTEKGDLSSESTVSRIRTEHFPLTLESARPSHTSQYLCASSGSSRHTGELFFGEGSRLTVL.

V gene TRBV11-3 combines with J gene TRBJ1-1; 7 bases fit TRBD1. Germline CDR1 SGHNT, CDR2 YENEEA. V lost 5 bases, J lost 2 bases, and 2 bases stayed unmatched. The CDR3 contains 13 residues. The CDR3 is CASSQGGNTEAFF. The DNA for the CDR3 is TGTGCCAGCAGCCAGGGGGGCAACACTGAAGCTTTCTTT.

This chain joins TRBV19 and TRBJ2-2, with 7 nucleotides matching TRBD1. This CDR3 contains 13 residues. V lost 7 bases and J lost 4; bases outside the gene matches: 3. CDR1 is LNHDA and CDR2 is SQIVND in the germline V gene (reference sequence). The CDR3 reads CASTNRGTGELFF. CDR3 coding DNA: TGTGCCAGTACCAACAGGGGCACCGGGGAGCTGTTTTTT.

This chain links TRBV4-3 with TRBJ2-5, with D perhaps TRBD2 (6 bases). V lost 4 bases and J 2 bases, leaving 14 bases between the germline ends. The CDR3 extends over 15 amino acids. CDR1 is LGHNA and CDR2 is YSLEER in the germline V gene. This CDR3 is CASSPGVRTQETQYF. CDR3 nucleotides: TGCGCCAGCAGCCCGGGGGTTAGGACTCAAGAGACCCAGTACTTC.

The rearrangement links TRBV28 to TRBJ2-1; 13 nucleotides align to TRBD2. The J segment lost 0 bases and the V segment lost 3 bases, leaving 8 bases of the junction unmatched. The CDR3 has 19 residues. CDR1 is MDHEN and CDR2 is SYDVKM in the germline V gene. The CDR3 spells CASSFWTSGGVRSYNEQFF. DNA for the CDR3: TGTGCCAGCAGTTTCTGGACTAGCGGGGGAGTTCGCTCCTACAATGAGCAGTTCTTC.

This clone was observed once. The rearrangement links TRBV6-5 to TRBJ1-2, with D possibly TRBD1 on 6 matching bases. The CDR3 sequence is 16 residues long. The germline CDR1 and CDR2 sequences are MNHEY and SVGAGI. V shed 3 bases and J shed 3 bases, with 17 bases lying between them. The DNA for the CDR3 is TGTGCCAGCAGTTATATCGGGGGGGGCAATGACTATGGCTACACCTTC. It is translated as CASSYIGGGNDYGYTF.

This rearrangement joins TRBV4-1 to TRBJ1-5, with 7 positions matching TRBD1. The CDR3 extends over 16 amino acids. The V segment lost 1 base and the J segment 3 bases; nucleotides outside the gene matches: 6. Germline CDR1 is MGHRA and CDR2 is YSYEKL. CDR3 amino acids: CASSQVPDRVNQPQHF. The CDR3 region has the DNA TGCGCCAGCAGCCAAGTCCCTGACAGGGTCAATCAGCCCCAGCATTTT.

The CDR3 is CASSETADSGNEQFF. For the CDR3, the DNA is TGTGCCAGCAGTGAAACCGCGGATAGCGGCAATGAGCAGTTCTTC. V is TRBV6-1 and J is TRBJ2-1; maybe TRBD2 (6 bases). This CDR3 spans 15 amino acids. Germline CDR1 MNHNS, CDR2 SASEGT. The V end lost 2 bases, the J end lost 6 bases, and 14 bases lay between the germline ends.

Regarding this clone: Other nucleotide sequences from this sample produce the same CDR3. The chain employs TRBV28 and TRBJ1-6; a weak D match, TRBD1 (5 bases). Germline CDR1 is MDHEN and CDR2 is SYDVKM. V dropped 8 bases and J dropped 1 base, with 9 bases sitting between them. The CDR3 length is 14 residues. CDR3 sequence (DNA): TGTGCCAGCGTTAAGGGGTCCTATAATTCACCCCTCCACTTT. Amino acids: CASVKGSYNSPLHF.

The chain is built from TRBV6-6 and TRBJ2-7; 9 bases line up with TRBD1. Germline V gene data show CDR1 as MNHNY and CDR2 as SVGAGI (reference sequence). The CDR3 has 14 amino acids. Trimming took 5 bases from V and 3 from J; bases not matched to a gene: 5. In nucleotides, the CDR3 is TGTGCCAGCAGTCCCACGGGACAGGGCTACGAGCAGTACTTC. Its protein product is CASSPTGQGYEQYF.

This chain uses TRBV19 with TRBJ1-6; D remains ambiguous. Germline assignment: CDR1 LNHDA and CDR2 SQIVND (reference sequence). The CDR3 contains 13 residues. The V and J ends lost 1 base and 7 bases respectively, with 5 bases between them. This chain's CDR3 is CASSIGGNSPLHF. The DNA for the CDR3 is TGTGCCAGTAGTATAGGAGGGAATTCACCCCTCCACTTT. Drawing the rest from reference TRBV19 and TRBJ1-6, the complete variable domain is DGGITQSPKYLFRKEGQNVTLSCEQNLNHDAMYWYRQDPGQGLRLIYYSQIVNDFQKGDIAEGYSVSREKKESFPLTVTSAQKNPTAFYLCASSIGGNSPLHFGNGTRLTVT.

This clone was seen once. This sequence joins TRBV7-2 and TRBJ2-5; possibly TRBD2 for D (6 bases). This CDR3 contains 14 residues. CDR1 and CDR2 from the germline V gene are SGHTA and FQGNSA. Trimming pared 2 bases from V and 2 bases from J, leaving 9 bases between. CDR3 nucleotide sequence: TGTGCCAGCAGCTTACTAGCGTTGCAAGAGACCCAGTACTTC. It codes for CASSLLALQETQYF.

The CDR3 region has the DNA TGTGCCAGCAGCATCCTTCTAGCGGGAGTGGGCGAGCAGTACTTC. Residues: CASSILLAGVGEQYF. The chain is built from TRBV13 and TRBJ2-7; TRBD2 matches 10 bases. This CDR3 is built from 15 residues. Germline V gene sequence: CDR1 PRHDT, CDR2 FYEKMQ (reference sequence). The V segment lost 5 bases and the J segment 6 bases; nucleotides outside the gene matches: 10. Drawing the rest from reference TRBV13 and TRBJ2-7, the complete variable domain is AAGVIQSPRHLIKEKRETATLKCYPIPRHDTVYWYQQGPGQDPQFLISFYEKMQSDKGSIPDRFSAQQFSDYHSELNMSSLELGDSALYFCASSILLAGVGEQYFGPGTRLTVT.

The genes are TRBV9 and TRBJ2-1; 7 bases align to TRBD2. V lost 0 bases, J lost 6 bases, and 3 bases stayed unmatched. There are 14 residues in the CDR3. In germline, CDR1 is SGDLS, CDR2 YYNGEE. The CDR3 DNA follows: TGTGCCAGCAGCGTAGTCCAGCGGGGCAATGAGCAGTTCTTC. It is translated as CASSVVQRGNEQFF.